These 24 T cell receptor beta chains were sequenced from one sample in a study of T cell responses to AZD1222 COVID-19 vaccine. Assay: immunoSEQ multiplex PCR; the TCRdb copy retains only in-frame clones and omits some. The sample has about 150,000 clones, 90% seen once; the top ten hold roughly 1.6%. The sequences come from peripheral blood, collected 28 days after the second AZD1222 dose. All receptors come from an adult who received the AZD1222 COVID-19 vaccine.

The V call is TRBV28, the J call TRBJ1-2, with a weak D call TRBD1 (5 bases). The CDR3 is made up of 13 amino acids. CDR1 and CDR2 (germline): MDHEN, SYDVKM. V was clipped by 6 bases and J by 0 bases, with 8 bases between them. The DNA for the CDR3 is TGTGCCAGCAGAAGGGGAACTAACTATGGCTACACCTTC. Protein product: CASRRGTNYGYTF.

This clone was recorded once. The chain joins TRBV6-5 to TRBJ2-7; TRBD2 matches at 10 bases. V shed 6 bases, J shed 4 bases, and the junction held 9 bases outside the gene matches. This CDR3 is built from 15 residues. Germline V gene data show CDR1 as MNHEY and CDR2 as SVGAGI. This chain's CDR3 is CASRLSAGGGYEQYF. Written as DNA, the CDR3 is TGTGCCAGCAGACTCTCAGCGGGAGGGGGATACGAGCAGTACTTC.

J is TRBJ2-5 and V is TRBV3-1 (or the pseudogene TRBV3-2), with TRBD2 as a possible D gene (5 bases). V lost 3 bases, J lost 0 bases, and 17 bases lay in between. The CDR3 extends over 17 amino acids. From germline, CDR1 is LGHDT and CDR2 YNNKEL (reference sequence). CDR3 amino acids: CASSHRVGGTYQETQYF. CDR3 DNA sequence: TGTGCCAGCAGCCACCGTGTAGGAGGTACCTACCAAGAGACCCAGTACTTC.

The V gene is TRBV27, the J gene TRBJ2-5, with 12 bases lining up with TRBD2. Germline trimming cut 6 bases from V and 3 bases from J; bases unmatched to any gene: 5. Germline V gene data show CDR1 as MNHEY and CDR2 as SMNVEV (reference sequence). The CDR3 length is 15 residues. CDR3 in amino acids: CASSLLAGGKETQYF. DNA of the CDR3: TGTGCCAGCAGCCTTCTAGCGGGAGGGAAAGAGACCCAGTACTTC.

In the case of this clone: Other nucleotide sequences from this sample produce the same CDR3. The chain recombines TRBV27 with TRBJ1-5, with D uncertain. Between the trimmed V and J ends, which lost 2 bases and 0 bases, there was a span of 5 bases. Germline-derived CDR1 and CDR2 are MNHEY and SMNVEV (reference sequence). CDR3 length: 14 amino acids. CDR3 sequence reads: CASSLGYSNQPQHF. In DNA, the CDR3 is TGTGCCAGCAGTTTAGGTTATAGCAATCAGCCCCAGCATTTT.

The chain joins TRBV3-1 (or the pseudogene TRBV3-2) to TRBJ2-7; D is unresolved. CDR1 and CDR2 (germline): LGHDT, YNNKEL (reference sequence). V shed 4 bases and J shed 7 bases, with 14 bases lying between them. The CDR3 covers 13 residues. This CDR3 is CASSRSLVREQYF. The CDR3 nucleotides are TGTGCCAGCAGCCGTTCACTTGTGCGGGAGCAGTACTTC.

The rearrangement links TRBV5-1 to TRBJ1-6, with TRBD1 identical over 8 bases. Per germline, CDR1 SGHRS and CDR2 YFSETQ. The length of the CDR3 is 16 residues. The trim removed 0 bases at V and 8 bases at J, leaving 7 bases unmatched. CDR3 nucleotides: TGCGCCAGCAGCTTGGACGGACAGGGAATGGATTCACCCCTCCACTTT. It codes for CASSLDGQGMDSPLHF.

This clone was counted a single time. The chain employs TRBV29-1 and TRBJ1-3; D gene uncertain. This CDR3 is built from 16 residues. Per the germline V gene, CDR1 is SQVTM and CDR2 is ANQGSEA. V lost 0 bases and J 4 bases, leaving 16 bases between the germline ends. The DNA for the CDR3 is TGCAGCGTTGAAGATTTCCTTACGGAGGGCGGAAACACCATATATTTT. Protein product: CSVEDFLTEGGNTIYF.

The chain employs TRBV7-2 and TRBJ2-7, with 9 nucleotides matching TRBD2. The junction had 6 bases not matched to a gene; V was cut back by 3 bases and J by 0 bases. Germline-derived CDR1 and CDR2 are SGHTA and FQGNSA. This CDR3 has 16 residues. The CDR3 nucleotides read TGTGCCAGCAGCTTCGTTAGCGGGGGACCCTCCTACGAGCAGTACTTC. Protein product: CASSFVSGGPSYEQYF.

The V and J genes are TRBV5-1 and TRBJ1-4; D is possibly TRBD1 (5 bases). This CDR3 contains 14 residues. V dropped 0 bases and J dropped 8 bases, with 11 bases sitting between them. The germline gives CDR1 SGHRS, CDR2 YFSETQ. This chain's CDR3 is CASSLADSGEKLFF. Written as DNA, the CDR3 is TGCGCCAGCAGCTTGGCCGACAGCGGCGAAAAACTGTTTTTT.

The V and J genes are TRBV27 and TRBJ1-4; a weak D match, TRBD1 (5 bases). Trimming stripped 5 bases from V and 7 bases from J, with 17 bases between. Germline CDR1 is MNHEY and CDR2 is SMNVEV (reference sequence). The CDR3 totals 15 residues. This CDR3 reads CASSRREPGGEKLFF. The CDR3 coding sequence is TGTGCCAGCAGTCGTCGGGAACCCGGGGGTGAAAAACTGTTTTTT.

This clone has more than one count but fewer than ten. The J gene is TRBJ2-7, the V gene TRBV4-1; 8 nucleotides line up with TRBD2. Germline V gene lookup returns CDR1 MGHRA and CDR2 YSYEKL. Trimming cost V 1 base and J 3 bases; bases outside gene matches: 5. The CDR3 spans 15 residues. The CDR3 nucleotides read TGCGCCAGCAGCCAAGTAGAAAGCGGGAGCTACGAGCAGTACTTC. Amino acid sequence: CASSQVESGSYEQYF.

The chain uses TRBV27 and TRBJ1-1; a possible D gene is TRBD1 (6 bases). V lost 4 bases and J lost 1, with 10 bases in between. Germline values: CDR1 MNHEY, CDR2 SMNVEV (reference sequence). This CDR3 region has 14 residues. The CDR3 is CASSWDIRNTEAFF. The CDR3 bases are TGTGCCAGCAGTTGGGACATAAGGAACACTGAAGCTTTCTTT.

The genes are TRBV2 and TRBJ1-6; no firm D call. This CDR3 spans 13 amino acids. The V gene lost 0 bases and the J gene lost 7 bases, with 4 bases spanning the gap. CDR1 and CDR2 from the germline V gene are SNHLY and FYNNEI. Here the CDR3 reads CASSEAQNSPLHF. The CDR3 DNA follows: TGTGCCAGCAGTGAAGCGCAAAATTCACCCCTCCACTTT.

A single count supports this clone. The chain joins TRBV13 to TRBJ2-1; D gene uncertain. The V gene lost 1 base and the J gene lost 2 bases, with 18 bases spanning the gap. Germline CDR1 PRHDT, CDR2 FYEKMQ (reference sequence). The CDR3 is made up of 18 amino acids. CDR3 coding DNA: TGTGCCAGCAGCTTAGCCCGTTTGGGGAAAACGCCCTACAATGAGCAGTTCTTC. This sequence encodes CASSLARLGKTPYNEQFF.

The V gene is TRBV13, the J gene TRBJ1-6, with 7 positions matching TRBD1. The germline CDR1 and CDR2 sequences are PRHDT and FYEKMQ (reference sequence). This CDR3 comprises 15 residues. Trimming at V came to 5 bases and at J to 9 bases, leaving 10 bases not matched to a gene. The CDR3 loop reads CASSPQGGIGSPLHF. The CDR3 region has the DNA TGTGCCAGCAGCCCGCAGGGGGGGATCGGTTCACCCCTCCACTTT. The full variable domain, completed using reference TRBV13 and TRBJ1-6, is AAGVIQSPRHLIKEKRETATLKCYPIPRHDTVYWYQQGPGQDPQFLISFYEKMQSDKGSIPDRFSAQQFSDYHSELNMSSLELGDSALYFCASSPQGGIGSPLHFGNGTRLTVT.

V is TRBV3-1 (or the pseudogene TRBV3-2) and J is TRBJ1-2; weak D call: TRBD1 (5 bases). With 1 base removed from V and 4 bases from J, the gap between germline ends came to 13 bases. This CDR3 comprises 15 residues. CDR1 and CDR2 (germline): LGHDT, YNNKEL (reference sequence). The CDR3, as DNA: TGTGCCAGCAGCCAAGTATCCCGGACACCCTATGGCTACACCTTC. It codes for CASSQVSRTPYGYTF.

This chain links TRBV15 with TRBJ1-1; D remains ambiguous. Trimming took off 3 bases at V and 4 bases at J, with 18 bases between the two ends. Germline lookup yields CDR1 LNHNV and CDR2 YYDKDF (reference sequence). This CDR3 comprises 16 residues. The CDR3 DNA is TGTGCCACCAGCAGTTGGCCGCTGGTTTTTGGCACTGAAGCTTTCTTT. It specifies CATSSWPLVFGTEAFF.

The rearrangement uses TRBV10-3 and TRBJ2-7, with 9 bases that match TRBD1. Germline loops: CDR1 ENHRY, CDR2 SYGVKD. This CDR3 has 14 amino acids. The V and J ends lost 6 bases and 3 bases, in that order; junction bases with no gene match: 6. DNA for the CDR3: TGTGCCATCAGCACAGGGGGCTCTTACTACGAGCAGTACTTC. It codes for CAISTGGSYYEQYF.

The V call is TRBV21-1, the J call TRBJ1-1. TRBV21-1 constitutes a pseudogene. The CDR3 runs to 16 residues. CDR3 protein: CASSKALWNPKAEAFF. CDR3 nucleotides: TGTGCCAGCAGCAAAGCGCTCTGGAACCCAAAAGCTGAAGCTTTCTTT.

V usage is TRBV7-9 and J usage is TRBJ2-1; 12 nucleotides match TRBD2. The length of the CDR3 is 18 residues. Germline V lookup: CDR1 SEHNR, CDR2 FQNEAQ (reference sequence). V trimming: 4 bases; J trimming: 0 bases; junction bases outside the gene matches: 7. CDR3 in DNA: TGTGCCAGCAGCTCCCCCGGACTAGCGGGAAACTCCTACAATGAGCAGTTCTTC. This translates into CASSSPGLAGNSYNEQFF.

The gene calls are TRBV29-1 and TRBJ1-2, with D maybe TRBD1 (5 bases). The CDR3 has 15 residues. Between the trimmed V and J ends, which lost 7 bases and 1 base, there was a span of 19 bases. In germline, CDR1 is SQVTM, CDR2 ANQGSEA. CDR3 sequence: CSDLGLLKSNYGYTF. CDR3 nucleotides: TGCAGCGACCTGGGGCTGCTTAAGAGTAACTATGGCTACACCTTC. Combining the CDR3 with reference TRBV29-1 and TRBJ1-2 gives the whole variable domain SAVISQKPSRDICQRGTSLTIQCQVDSQVTMMFWYRQQPGQSLTLIATANQGSEATYESGFVIDKFPISRPNLTFSTLTVSNMSPEDSSIYLCSDLGLLKSNYGYTFGSGTRLTVV.

This clone has a single count. This rearrangement joins TRBV18 to TRBJ1-3; no clear D gene. Trimming left V 3 bases short and J 2 bases short, with 14 bases between. The CDR3 runs 16 residues. The germline V gene has CDR1 KGHSH and CDR2 LQKENI. In nucleotides, the CDR3 is TGTGCCAGCTCACCCGATGGGGTTAGGCCTGGAAACACCATATATTTT. Translating it yields CASSPDGVRPGNTIYF. The full variable domain, its missing parts supplied by reference TRBV18 and TRBJ1-3, is NAGVMQNPRHLVRRRGQEARLRCSPMKGHSHVYWYRQLPEEGLKFMVYLQKENIIDESGMPKERFSAEFPKEGPSILRIQQVVRGDSAAYFCASSPDGVRPGNTIYFGEGSWLTVV.

The chain couples TRBV21-1 to TRBJ1-5. TRBV21-1 constitutes a pseudogene. The CDR3 is 11 amino acids. The CDR3 is CASSGFQPQHF. The CDR3, as DNA: TGTGCCAGCAGCGGGTTCCAGCCCCAGCATTTT.